This record looks at one T cell receptor beta chain sequence and its context. Not enrolled were patients with uncontrolled infection, other autoimmune disease, pregnancy or lactation. The diagnostic basis comprised clinical symptoms, serum thyroxine and TRAb, thyroid ultrasound and orbital computed tomography. Amplification of TCR beta CDR3 regions used RNA as the template. Primed by the HTBI set, a first-round RT-PCR was run on the TCR CDR3. TCRdb fed the multiplex PCR reads into MiXCR, producing one record per CDR3 protein. The sample lists approximately 700,000 distinct CDR3 sequences; less than 20% were seen once. The data belong to a study of T cells in Graves' hyperthyroidism and ophthalmopathy. Per germline, CDR1 SGDLS and CDR2 YYNGEE. The CDR3 loop spans 16 amino acids. V was trimmed by 6 bases and J by 3 bases, leaving 19 bases between them.

What was sequenced was blood. This sequence joins TRBV9 and TRBJ1-5; D is ambiguous. The TCR comes from a man in his late teens or twenties with Graves' hyperthyroidism. In nucleotides, the CDR3 is TGTGCCAGCAACCGAATGGGCCGGGGATACAATCAGCCCCAGCATTTT. This gives the protein CASNRMGRGYNQPQHF. Based on the CDR3 plus reference TRBV9 and TRBJ1-5, the full variable domain is DSGVTQTPKHLITATGQRVTLRCSPRSGDLSVYWYQQSLDQGLQFLIQYYNGEERAKGNILERFSAQQFPDLHSELNLSSLELGDSALYFCASNRMGRGYNQPQHFGDGTRLSIL.